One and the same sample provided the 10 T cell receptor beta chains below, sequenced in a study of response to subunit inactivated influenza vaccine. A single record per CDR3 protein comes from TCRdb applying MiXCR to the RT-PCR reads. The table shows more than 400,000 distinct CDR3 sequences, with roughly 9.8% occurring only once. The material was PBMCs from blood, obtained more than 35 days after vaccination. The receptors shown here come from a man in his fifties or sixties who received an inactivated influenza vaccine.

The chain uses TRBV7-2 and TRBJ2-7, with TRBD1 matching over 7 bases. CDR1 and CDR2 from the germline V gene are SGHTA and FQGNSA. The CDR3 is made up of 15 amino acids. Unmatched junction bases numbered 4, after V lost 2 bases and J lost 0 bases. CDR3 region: CASSLMGQTSYEQYF. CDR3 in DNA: TGTGCCAGCAGCTTAATGGGACAGACCTCCTACGAGCAGTACTTC.

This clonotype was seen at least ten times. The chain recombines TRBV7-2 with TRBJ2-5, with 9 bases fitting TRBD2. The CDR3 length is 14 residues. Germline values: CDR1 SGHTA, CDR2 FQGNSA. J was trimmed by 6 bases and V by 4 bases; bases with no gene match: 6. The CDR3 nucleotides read TGTGCCAGCAGCTCGCATAGCGGGAGAAAGACCCAGTACTTC. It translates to CASSSHSGRKTQYF.

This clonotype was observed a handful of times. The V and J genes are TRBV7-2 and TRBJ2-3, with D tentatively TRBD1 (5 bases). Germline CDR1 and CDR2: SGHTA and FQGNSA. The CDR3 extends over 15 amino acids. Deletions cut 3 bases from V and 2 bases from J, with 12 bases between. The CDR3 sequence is CASSFRQPNTDTQYF. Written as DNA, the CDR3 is TGTGCCAGCAGCTTCCGACAGCCCAACACAGATACGCAGTATTTT.

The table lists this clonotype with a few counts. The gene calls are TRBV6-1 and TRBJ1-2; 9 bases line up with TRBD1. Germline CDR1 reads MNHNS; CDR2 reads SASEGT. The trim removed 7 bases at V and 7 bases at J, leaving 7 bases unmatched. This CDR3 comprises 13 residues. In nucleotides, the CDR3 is TGTGCCAGCACCGGGACAGGGTTCGGTGGCTACACCTTC. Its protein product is CASTGTGFGGYTF.

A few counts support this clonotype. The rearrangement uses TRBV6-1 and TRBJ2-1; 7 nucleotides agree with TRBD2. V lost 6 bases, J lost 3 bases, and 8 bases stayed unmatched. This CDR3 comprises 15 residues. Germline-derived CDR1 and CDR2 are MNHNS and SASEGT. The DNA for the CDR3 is TGTGCCAGCAGACGCCGCAGGGAGGGCTACAATGAGCAGTTCTTC. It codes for CASRRRREGYNEQFF.

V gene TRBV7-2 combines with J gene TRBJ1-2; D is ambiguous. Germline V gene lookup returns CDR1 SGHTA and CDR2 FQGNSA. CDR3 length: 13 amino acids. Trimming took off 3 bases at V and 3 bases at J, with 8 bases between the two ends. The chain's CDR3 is CASSFVKYYGYTF. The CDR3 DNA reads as TGTGCCAGCAGCTTTGTCAAGTACTATGGCTACACCTTC.

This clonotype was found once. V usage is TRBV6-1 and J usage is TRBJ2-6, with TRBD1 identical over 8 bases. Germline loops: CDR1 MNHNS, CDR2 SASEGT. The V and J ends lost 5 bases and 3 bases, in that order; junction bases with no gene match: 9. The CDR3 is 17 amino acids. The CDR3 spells CASSQRTGRFGANVLTF. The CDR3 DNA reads TGTGCCAGCAGTCAAAGGACAGGGCGCTTTGGGGCCAACGTCCTGACTTTC.

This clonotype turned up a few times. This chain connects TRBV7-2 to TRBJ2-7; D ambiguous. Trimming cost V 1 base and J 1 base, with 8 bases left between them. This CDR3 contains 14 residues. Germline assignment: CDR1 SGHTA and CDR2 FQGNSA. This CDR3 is CASSLEWLSYEQYF. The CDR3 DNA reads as TGTGCCAGCAGCTTAGAGTGGCTTTCCTACGAGCAGTACTTC.

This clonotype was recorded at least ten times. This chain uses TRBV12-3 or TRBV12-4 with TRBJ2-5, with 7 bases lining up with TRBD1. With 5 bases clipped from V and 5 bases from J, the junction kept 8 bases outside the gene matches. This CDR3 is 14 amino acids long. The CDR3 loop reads CASSLTGLRETQYF. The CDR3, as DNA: TGTGCCAGCAGTCTGACAGGGCTTCGGGAGACCCAGTACTTC.

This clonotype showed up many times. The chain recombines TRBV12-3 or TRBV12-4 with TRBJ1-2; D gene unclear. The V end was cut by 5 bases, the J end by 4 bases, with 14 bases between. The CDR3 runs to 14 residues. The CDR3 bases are TGTGCCAGCAGTCTCCGACGCCTGGCCTATGGCTACACCTTC. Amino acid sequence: CASSLRRLAYGYTF.